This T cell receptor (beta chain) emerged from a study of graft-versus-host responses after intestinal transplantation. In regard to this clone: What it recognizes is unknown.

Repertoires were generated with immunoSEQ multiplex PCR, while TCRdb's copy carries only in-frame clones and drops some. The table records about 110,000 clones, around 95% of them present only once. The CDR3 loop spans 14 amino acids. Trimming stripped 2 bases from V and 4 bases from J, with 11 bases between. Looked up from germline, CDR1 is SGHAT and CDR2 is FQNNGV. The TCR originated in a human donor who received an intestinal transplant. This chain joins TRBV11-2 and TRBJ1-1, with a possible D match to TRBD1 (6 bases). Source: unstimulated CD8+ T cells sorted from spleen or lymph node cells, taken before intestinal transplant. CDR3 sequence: CASSLRGGRTEAFF. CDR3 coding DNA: TGTGCCAGCAGCTTAAGGGGGGGTCGCACTGAAGCTTTCTTT.